This T cell receptor beta chain was retrieved from a study of yellow fever vaccine responses in identical twins. General observations from the study: A vaccine T cell response that seemed partly convergent and partly personalized was reported in twins.

Each CDR3 protein is one row after TCRdb ran MiXCR on the RT-PCR reads. The data hold around 17,000 distinct CDR3 sequences, with approximately 78% observed a single time. This clonotype was seen a handful of times. Its antigen remains unknown. Sequenced material: T cells from blood (PBMCs), unsorted or a sorted subset (not recorded which), taken before or after yellow fever vaccination (not recorded which). This receptor was identified in a woman between 18 and 30 years old who received the yellow fever vaccine.

CDR3 sequence (DNA): TGTGCCAGCAGCTATCAGACCTACGAGCAGTACTTC. Translating gives CASSYQTYEQYF. The chain couples TRBV7-2 to TRBJ2-7; D unresolved. CDR1 SGHTA and CDR2 FQGNSA come from the germline V gene. V was pared by 4 bases and J by 2 bases, with 6 bases between. The CDR3 runs 12 residues.